These 32 T cell receptor beta chains were all obtained from the same sample, sequenced in a study of blood T cell repertoires in COVID-19. Sequenced by immunoSEQ multiplex PCR; TCRdb stores in-frame clones only, minus some. Of about 76,000 clones detected, approximately 80% appear once; the ten largest clones hold less than 15%. The sequenced material came from peripheral blood. These receptors were taken from a human donor in a cohort sampled during active COVID-19.

This chain connects TRBV7-2 to TRBJ1-5, with D perhaps TRBD1 (5 bases). V lost 5 bases to trimming and J lost 2 bases, with 13 bases between them. Per germline, CDR1 SGHTA and CDR2 FQGNSA. The CDR3 runs 15 residues. In DNA form, the CDR3 reads TGTGCCAGCAGCATCCAGGGAGGGGGCAATCAGCCCCAGCATTTT. It is translated as CASSIQGGGNQPQHF.

This clone was seen a few times. V gene TRBV6-6 combines with J gene TRBJ1-1; 9 bases are a match to TRBD1. Germline CDR1 reads MNHNY; CDR2 reads SVGAGI (reference sequence). V lost 6 bases and J lost 12; bases outside the gene matches: 14. The CDR3 is 14 residues long. The CDR3 DNA is TGTGCCAGCAGACCCGGGACAGGGCTATTCCGACCTTTCTTT. Its protein is CASRPGTGLFRPFF.

This clone was recorded only once. The rearrangement joins TRBV12-5 to TRBJ2-1; maybe TRBD2 (5 bases). The V gene lost 3 bases and the J gene lost 9 bases, with 12 bases spanning the gap. Germline-derived CDR1 and CDR2 are LGHNT and FRNRAP. CDR3 length equals 13 residues. Written as DNA, the CDR3 is TGTGCTAGTGGTTTACCTCGAGGGAGTGAGCAGTTCTTC. Protein: CASGLPRGSEQFF.

V gene TRBV10-2 combines with J gene TRBJ2-7; 10 bases are shared with TRBD2. The CDR3 extends over 13 amino acids. The germline V gene has CDR1 WSHSY and CDR2 SAAADI. J was trimmed by 2 bases and V by 10 bases; bases with no gene match: 5. The chain's CDR3 is CATGTSDAYEQYF. DNA of the CDR3: TGCGCCACCGGGACTAGCGACGCCTACGAGCAGTACTTC.

This chain uses TRBV7-2 with TRBJ2-1; 11 positions match TRBD2. Trimming removed 4 bases from V and 7 bases from J; junction bases left unmatched: 9. Germline V gene data show CDR1 as SGHTA and CDR2 as FQGNSA. CDR3 size: 16 residues. CDR3 region: CASSSAGTSGYNEQFF. For the CDR3, the DNA is TGTGCCAGCAGCTCCGCCGGGACTAGCGGATATAATGAGCAGTTCTTC.

The chain links TRBV19 to TRBJ1-5; 8 bases align to TRBD1. This CDR3 region has 15 residues. CDR1 LNHDA and CDR2 SQIVND come from the germline V gene (reference sequence). The junction had 5 bases not matched to a gene; V was cut back by 1 base and J by 6 bases. The DNA of the CDR3 is TGTGCCAGTAGTATAGCTCAGGGGGCAGCTCAGCCCCAGCATTTT. The encoded protein is CASSIAQGAAQPQHF.

This clone was picked up a small number of times. The rearrangement joins TRBV6-2 or TRBV6-3 to TRBJ1-3, with D perhaps matching TRBD1 (5 bases). Germline assignment: CDR1 MNHEY and CDR2 SVGEGT. V lost 4 bases, J lost 7 bases, and 17 bases lay in between. This CDR3 region has 15 residues. The DNA for the CDR3 is TGTGCCAGCAGTTCGACAGCGCCTCGGCGGAACACCATATATTTT. It translates to CASSSTAPRRNTIYF.

About this clone: This same CDR3 is encoded by further DNA sequences in the sample. This rearrangement joins TRBV7-9 to TRBJ2-5; D might be TRBD2 (6 bases). V shed 5 bases and J shed 5 bases, with 6 bases lying between them. This CDR3 contains 11 residues. CDR1 is SEHNR, CDR2 FQNEAQ, per germline (reference sequence). CDR3 sequence (DNA): TGTGCCAGCAGCCGGGGGGAGACCCAGTACTTC. It translates to CASSRGETQYF.

The chain is built from TRBV13 and TRBJ2-1; possible D gene TRBD2, 5 bases. Germline V gene sequence: CDR1 PRHDT, CDR2 FYEKMQ (reference sequence). Between the trimmed V and J ends, which lost 4 bases and 4 bases, there was a span of 8 bases. CDR3 size: 13 residues. The CDR3 nucleotides read TGTGCCAGCAGCTCCGGGATGTACAATGAGCAGTTCTTC. This sequence encodes CASSSGMYNEQFF.

The rearrangement joins TRBV19 to TRBJ1-1; perhaps TRBD1 as D (6 bases). The CDR3 is 14 amino acids. V dropped 5 bases and J dropped 4 bases, with 14 bases sitting between them. Germline assignment: CDR1 LNHDA and CDR2 SQIVND (reference sequence). CDR3 nucleotide sequence: TGTGCCAGTAGTCTTAGACAGGCCACCACTGAAGCTTTCTTT. This codes for CASSLRQATTEAFF.

V is TRBV5-4 and J is TRBJ1-2, with 7 bases identical to TRBD1. CDR3 length equals 13 residues. V gave up 2 bases and J gave up 3 bases; unmatched junction bases: 1. CDR1 is SGHNT, CDR2 YYREEE, per germline (reference sequence). Here the CDR3 reads CASSLDRDYGYTF. The DNA of the CDR3 is TGTGCCAGCAGCTTAGACAGGGACTATGGCTACACCTTC.

The chain combines TRBV6-5 with TRBJ1-2; TRBD1 might be the D (6 bases). Deletions cut 3 bases from V and 10 bases from J, with 15 bases between. Germline-derived CDR1 and CDR2 are MNHEY and SVGAGI. The CDR3 is 13 residues long. The CDR3 protein is CASSYVGGPPYTF. CDR3 DNA sequence: TGTGCCAGCAGTTATGTCGGGGGGCCACCCTACACCTTC.

The chain couples TRBV5-6 to TRBJ1-3; 8 nucleotides line up with TRBD1. The V and J ends lost 3 bases and 7 bases, in that order; junction bases with no gene match: 3. The CDR3 has 13 residues. CDR1 is SGHDT and CDR2 is YYEEEE in the germline V gene. DNA for the CDR3: TGTGCCAGCAGCTGGACAGGGCGGAACACCATATATTTT. It codes for CASSWTGRNTIYF.

This rearrangement joins TRBV9 to TRBJ1-4; 9 nucleotides align to TRBD1. Germline CDR1 SGDLS, CDR2 YYNGEE. Trimming at V came to 0 bases and at J to 8 bases, leaving 5 bases not matched to a gene. The CDR3 spans 15 residues. The chain's CDR3 is CASSVAGTGMEKLFF. CDR3 in DNA: TGTGCCAGCAGCGTAGCAGGGACAGGGATGGAAAAACTGTTTTTT. The complete variable domain, with remaining parts taken from reference TRBV9 and TRBJ1-4, reads DSGVTQTPKHLITATGQRVTLRCSPRSGDLSVYWYQQSLDQGLQFLIQYYNGEERAKGNILERFSAQQFPDLHSELNLSSLELGDSALYFCASSVAGTGMEKLFFGSGTQLSVL.

V usage is TRBV4-3 and J usage is TRBJ2-1; D call uncertain. The CDR3 extends over 15 amino acids. Germline loops: CDR1 LGHNA, CDR2 YSLEER. Trimming stripped 6 bases from V and 5 bases from J, with 17 bases between. Here the CDR3 reads CASRLTTGTHNEQFF. In DNA, the CDR3 is TGCGCCAGCAGACTCACTACGGGTACCCACAATGAGCAGTTCTTC.

The rearrangement links TRBV11-3 to TRBJ2-1, with 9 bases lining up with TRBD2. The CDR3 spans 18 residues. V shed 5 bases and J 0 bases; nucleotides not matched to a gene: 11. Germline values: CDR1 SGHNT, CDR2 YENEEA. CDR3 nucleotide sequence: TGTGCCAGCAGCCTGGCTCATTTTAGCGGGAGCTCCTACAATGAGCAGTTCTTC. This translates into CASSLAHFSGSSYNEQFF.

The chain recombines TRBV19 with TRBJ2-1; 9 positions agree with TRBD2. The CDR3 is made up of 13 amino acids. Germline CDR1 is LNHDA and CDR2 is SQIVND (reference sequence). Unmatched junction bases numbered 10, after V lost 4 bases and J lost 15 bases. In nucleotides, the CDR3 is TGTGCCAGTAGTACCACCTCTAGCGGGGCGGTGTTCTTC. Translated, it gives CASSTTSSGAVFF.

This clone was detected once. V usage is TRBV10-1 and J usage is TRBJ2-1, with D possibly being TRBD1 (5 bases). Trimming pared 8 bases from V and 3 bases from J, leaving 14 bases between. The CDR3 loop spans 14 amino acids. Germline V gene sequence: CDR1 WNHNN, CDR2 SYGVQD (reference sequence). CDR3 protein: CASQLGRGYNEQFF. The CDR3 region has the DNA TGCGCCAGCCAATTGGGAAGGGGCTACAATGAGCAGTTCTTC.

The chain is built from TRBV12-3 or TRBV12-4 and TRBJ1-4; D gene uncertain. V gave up 6 bases and J gave up 0 bases, with 5 bases separating them. The CDR3 runs 13 residues. The CDR3 nucleotides are TGTGCCAGCAGGGGCCCAACTAATGAAAAACTGTTTTTT. Its protein is CASRGPTNEKLFF.

The chain combines TRBV4-3 with TRBJ2-7; D possibly corresponds to TRBD2 (7 bases). Deletions cut 7 bases from V and 0 bases from J, with 16 bases between. The germline CDR1 and CDR2 sequences are LGHNA and YSLEER. CDR3 length equals 15 residues. DNA for the CDR3: TGCGCCAGCAACGAAAGGGGGGGCGTCTCCTACGAGCAGTACGTC. It encodes CASNERGGVSYEQYV.

The chain carries TRBV6-2 or TRBV6-3 and TRBJ1-2, with D perhaps TRBD1 (5 bases). Germline loops: CDR1 MNHEY, CDR2 SVGEGT. V lost 4 bases, J lost 4 bases, and 13 bases lay in between. The CDR3 consists of 14 residues. The CDR3 region has the DNA TGTGCCAGCAGTTCGACAGAGCTTTTCTATGGCTACACCTTC. Its protein is CASSSTELFYGYTF.

The rearrangement uses TRBV5-6 and TRBJ1-6; 10 nucleotides line up with TRBD1. After removal of 1 base from V and 7 bases from J, the junction contained 2 bases not matched to a gene. The CDR3 runs to 15 residues. Germline V gene lookup returns CDR1 SGHDT and CDR2 YYEEEE. This CDR3 is CASSLWTGGNSPLHF. DNA for the CDR3: TGTGCCAGCAGCTTGTGGACAGGGGGAAATTCACCCCTCCACTTT. The variable domain in full, completed from reference TRBV5-6 and TRBJ1-6, reads DAGVTQSPTHLIKTRGQQVTLRCSPKSGHDTVSWYQQALGQGPQFIFQYYEEEERQRGNFPDRFSGHQFPNYSSELNVNALLLGDSALYLCASSLWTGGNSPLHFGNGTRLTVT.

CDR3 sequence reads: CASTRGGEVYEQYF. CDR3 DNA sequence: TGTGCCAGCACGAGAGGGGGTGAAGTATACGAGCAGTACTTC. The chain couples TRBV7-6 to TRBJ2-7; possible D gene TRBD1, 6 bases. Germline CDR1 SGHVS, CDR2 FNYEAQ. The CDR3 is made up of 14 amino acids. V was trimmed by 7 bases and J by 4 bases, leaving 17 bases between them. Using reference TRBV7-6 and TRBJ2-7 for the parts outside the CDR3, the full variable domain is GAGVSQSPRYKVTKRGQDVALRCDPISGHVSLYWYRQALGQGPEFLTYFNYEAQQDKSGLPNDRFSAERPEGSISTLTIQRTEQRDSAMYRCASTRGGEVYEQYFGPGTRLTVT.

The rearrangement uses TRBV28 and TRBJ2-7, with 10 bases lining up with TRBD1. J gave up 4 bases and V 8 bases, and 5 bases lay outside the gene matches. The CDR3 loop spans 13 amino acids. Germline-derived CDR1 and CDR2 are MDHEN and SYDVKM. This CDR3 is CASRTGGLYEQYF. CDR3 sequence (DNA): TGTGCCAGCCGGACAGGGGGACTGTACGAGCAGTACTTC.

The V call is TRBV5-1, the J call TRBJ1-1, with 9 bases identical to TRBD1. V dropped 4 bases and J dropped 4; count of bases not matched to a gene: 11. Germline V gene sequence: CDR1 SGHRS, CDR2 YFSETQ. The CDR3 consists of 16 residues. The CDR3 spells CASSLGTGRLGTEAFF. As DNA, the CDR3 is TGCGCCAGCAGCCTCGGGACAGGGCGCTTGGGCACTGAAGCTTTCTTT.

Written as DNA, the CDR3 is TGTGCCAGCAGCCAGTCCGGGGGGGCCACTTGGGAGCAGTTCTTC. It encodes CASSQSGGATWEQFF. The chain has TRBV28 and TRBJ2-1; 8 bases align to TRBD2. CDR1 MDHEN and CDR2 SYDVKM come from the germline V gene. V shed 6 bases and J 10 bases; nucleotides not matched to a gene: 14. The CDR3 has 15 amino acids. The variable domain in full, with the rest retrieved from reference TRBV28 and TRBJ2-1, is DVKVTQSSRYLVKRTGEKVFLECVQDMDHENMFWYRQDPGLGLRLIYFSYDVKMKEKGDIPEGYSVSREKKERFSLILESASTNQTSMYLCASSQSGGATWEQFFGPGTRLTVL.

The rearrangement joins TRBV29-1 to TRBJ2-2, with TRBD1 identical over 10 bases. The CDR3 extends over 16 amino acids. With V trimmed by 2 bases and J by 5 bases, 8 bases remained unmatched. Looked up from germline, CDR1 is SQVTM and CDR2 is ANQGSEA. The CDR3 spells CSVESGTGVGTGELFF. The DNA of the CDR3 is TGCAGCGTTGAATCCGGGACAGGGGTGGGGACCGGGGAGCTGTTTTTT.

In this sample, this clone turned up a few times. The V call is TRBV4-2, the J call TRBJ2-2; TRBD1 aligns across 7 bases. Germline V CDR1 and CDR2: LGHNA, YNFKEQ. CDR3 length equals 19 residues. Losses at the gene ends were 3 bases for V and 3 bases for J; bases not matched to a gene: 16. CDR3 nucleotides: TGTGCCAGCAGCCACGTAAGAGACAGGGCCCTTCGGTACACCGGGGAGCTGTTTTTT. Translation: CASSHVRDRALRYTGELFF.

The V call is TRBV9, the J call TRBJ2-1; 7 bases fit TRBD2. This CDR3 comprises 15 residues. Germline assignment: CDR1 SGDLS and CDR2 YYNGEE. Trimming cost V 0 bases and J 4 bases; bases outside gene matches: 4. CDR3 DNA: TGTGCCAGCAGCGTAGGTCTAGCGGCTTACAATGAGCAGTTCTTC. As protein: CASSVGLAAYNEQFF.

This chain uses TRBV7-6 with TRBJ1-6; no definite D call. Germline CDR1 SGHVS, CDR2 FNYEAQ. Trimming removed 1 base at V and 6 bases at J, with 16 bases between. The CDR3 extends over 17 amino acids. The CDR3, as DNA: TGTGCCAGCAGCTTAGACCCCCCAGTGGCCCCTAATTCACCCCTCCACTTT. It encodes CASSLDPPVAPNSPLHF.

This clone was counted a few times. The rearrangement joins TRBV6-5 to TRBJ1-5; a weak D match, TRBD1 (5 bases). The CDR3 length is 14 residues. Germline lookup yields CDR1 MNHEY and CDR2 SVGAGI. Trimming shortened V by 7 bases and J by 5 bases, and 15 bases separated the two germline ends. This CDR3 reads CASNGASRDQPQHF. The CDR3, as DNA: TGTGCCAGCAATGGGGCGTCACGGGATCAGCCCCAGCATTTT.

The rearrangement joins TRBV6-2 or TRBV6-3 to TRBJ2-7; D ambiguous. Germline CDR1 is MNHEY and CDR2 is SVGEGT. Deletions cut 0 bases from V and 6 bases from J, with 6 bases between. The CDR3 spans 12 residues. CDR3 amino acids: CASSYSSREQYF. DNA of the CDR3: TGTGCCAGCAGTTACTCGAGTCGCGAGCAGTACTTC.